This T cell receptor (beta chain) was captured in a study of shared clonotypes between healthy human individuals. Germline lookup yields CDR1 SGHKS and CDR2 YYEKEE (reference sequence). The CDR3 length is 17 residues. Between the trimmed V and J ends, which lost 1 base and 4 bases, there was a span of 18 bases. The split of CD4+ cells yielded CD45RA+ naive and CD45RA-negative memory subsets. The assay ran at deep level. Replicate PCRs run on sorted subsets employed around 200 ng DNA, approximately 30,000 T cell genomes. Repertoires were generated with immunoSEQ multiplex PCR, while TCRdb's copy carries only in-frame clones and drops some. The table has 170,000 or so clones, approximately 61% seen once.

This receptor was identified in a young man in good health. V gene TRBV5-5 combines with J gene TRBJ1-5; possible D gene TRBD1, 5 bases. The sample comprised memory CD4+ T cells sorted from blood. Documented subset: CD45RA-negative fraction. CDR3 in amino acids: CASSLRSGDFSNQPQHF. For the CDR3, the DNA is TGTGCCAGCAGCTTGAGGAGCGGGGACTTCTCGAATCAGCCCCAGCATTTT.